These T cell receptor beta chains were read from a single sample in a study of shared clonotypes between healthy human individuals. Profiling relied on immunoSEQ multiplex PCR, and the TCRdb table lists in-frame clones only, not all of them. The data show over 400,000 clones, with almost 80% seen just once and around 11% held by the top ten. The sequenced sample consisted of PBMCs. These receptors all come from a woman aged 40 to 50 in good health. Some clones in this sample may be carry-over from other donors' samples. Each CDR3 is given with its conserved first and last residue. The D gene is left open where the match is weak. Only part of the rows carry a size: once, few, many, or a class if the clone is expanded.

j_call | cdr3_length | d_call | clone_size | v_call | cdr3_nt | cdr3_aa
TRBJ1-3 | 15 | NA | NA | TRBV28 | TGTGCCAGCAGCCCTGAGGTGGGAACTGGAAACACCATATATTTT | CASSPEVGTGNTIYF
TRBJ2-1 | 15 | TRBD2 | NA | TRBV5-1 | TGCGCCAGCAGCTTTAGCGGGAGCGGGGGCAATGAGCAGTTCTTC | CASSFSGSGGNEQFF
TRBJ2-1 | 13 | NA | NA | TRBV5-1 | TGCGCCAGCAGCCCTCATGACGGGAATGAGCAGTTCTTC | CASSPHDGNEQFF
TRBJ1-4 | 13 | TRBD1 | NA | TRBV6-6 | TGTGCCAGCCAAACCCGGGGACAGGAAAAACTGTTTTTT | CASQTRGQEKLFF
TRBJ2-1 | 17 | TRBD2 | NA | TRBV28 | TGTGCCAGCCTCGGTTGGGGGGAGGGCCTGCTCTACAATGAGCAGTTCTTC | CASLGWGEGLLYNEQFF
TRBJ2-3 | 14 | NA | NA | TRBV7-9 | TGTGCCAGCAGCGTTAGCGGAGAGGTAGATACGCAGTATTTT | CASSVSGEVDTQYF
TRBJ2-1 | 15 | NA | NA | TRBV11-2 | TGTGCCAGCAGCTTAGATTCCGGGACCCACAATGAGCAGTTCTTC | CASSLDSGTHNEQFF
TRBJ2-1 | 15 | NA | NA | TRBV9 | TGTGCCAGCAGCGTAGATCGGGGTCCCTACAATGAGCAGTTCTTC | CASSVDRGPYNEQFF
TRBJ2-7 | 16 | TRBD2 | NA | TRBV4-2 | TGTGCCAGCAGCCAAGATCCTAGCGGGAGTTTGTACGAGCAGTACTTC | CASSQDPSGSLYEQYF
TRBJ1-3 | 15 | NA | NA | TRBV11-2 | TGTGCCAGCAGCTTGCGGGGTCTGGCTGGAAACACCATATATTTT | CASSLRGLAGNTIYF
TRBJ2-4 | 15 | TRBD2 | NA | TRBV4-2 | TGTGCCAGCAGCCAAGAAGGACTAGCAGGGAACATTCAGTACTTC | CASSQEGLAGNIQYF
TRBJ2-1 | 15 | TRBD1 | NA | TRBV11-3 | TGTGCCAGCAGCTCAGACGGACAGGGCTACAATGAGCAGTTCTTC | CASSSDGQGYNEQFF
TRBJ2-4 | 18 | TRBD2 | few | TRBV30 | TGTGCCTGGGTCCCTCCCGGGACTAGCGGGAGTGAGGGAAACATTCAGTACTTC | CAWVPPGTSGSEGNIQYF